These 22 T cell receptor beta chains share one sample of origin, sequenced in a study of identical twins. A single record per CDR3 protein comes from TCRdb applying MiXCR to the 5' RACE reads. The sample comprises roughly 1.6 million distinct CDR3 sequences, about 32% of which are singletons, and 0.27% rests with the top ten. The source material was cord blood. These receptors all come from a newborn girl in good health.

The chain couples TRBV7-9 to TRBJ1-1; D remains ambiguous. Germline V CDR1 and CDR2: SEHNR, FQNEAQ (reference sequence). The CDR3 has 13 amino acids. Trimming pared 1 base from V and 3 bases from J, leaving 6 bases between. The CDR3 loop is CASSLVSYTEAFF. In DNA form, the CDR3 reads TGTGCCAGCAGCTTAGTTTCTTACACTGAAGCTTTCTTT.

The table lists this clonotype with many counts. This chain joins TRBV2 and TRBJ2-7; the D gene is possibly TRBD2 (5 bases). The ends were cut back, 6 bases at V and 0 bases at J, with 12 bases in the middle. Per the germline V gene, CDR1 is SNHLY and CDR2 is FYNNEI. This CDR3 is built from 14 residues. CDR3 region: CASRPTGVSYEQYF. The CDR3 DNA reads TGTGCCAGCAGGCCTACCGGGGTCTCCTACGAGCAGTACTTC. Variable domain in full (rest from reference TRBV2 and TRBJ2-7): EPEVTQTPSHQVTQMGQEVILRCVPISNHLYFYWYRQILGQKVEFLVSFYNNEISEKSEIFDDQFSVERPDGSNFTLKIRSTKLEDSAMYFCASRPTGVSYEQYFGPGTRLTVT.

The chain joins TRBV5-1 to TRBJ1-2; D gene uncertain. The germline V and J ends were trimmed by 5 bases and 6 bases, with 8 bases remaining between them. Germline values: CDR1 SGHRS, CDR2 YFSETQ. The CDR3 spans 11 residues. DNA of the CDR3: TGCGCCAGCAGGCTGATTAATGGCTACACCTTC. This translates into CASRLINGYTF. The full variable domain, its missing parts supplied by reference TRBV5-1 and TRBJ1-2, is KAGVTQTPRYLIKTRGQQVTLSCSPISGHRSVSWYQQTPGQGLQFLFEYFSETQRNKGNFPGRFSGRQFSNSRSEMNVSTLELGDSALYLCASRLINGYTFGSGTRLTVV.

The CDR3 protein is CASSPSPGQGIWTGELFF. The CDR3 DNA reads as TGTGCCAGCAGTCCCTCCCCCGGACAGGGGATATGGACCGGGGAGCTGTTTTTT. The chain recombines TRBV28 with TRBJ2-2; 9 positions match TRBD1. Trimming cost V 5 bases and J 5 bases; bases outside gene matches: 15. Germline lookup yields CDR1 MDHEN and CDR2 SYDVKM. CDR3 length: 18 amino acids.

This clonotype was seen more than once but under ten times. The chain employs TRBV28 and TRBJ2-3; D is unresolved. CDR3 length: 16 residues. Per the germline V gene, CDR1 is MDHEN and CDR2 is SYDVKM. The V end lost 5 bases, the J end lost 2 bases, and 17 bases lay between the germline ends. The CDR3 DNA sequence: TGTGCCAGCAGTATCCTCAGTGGGAAAGTCACAGATACGCAGTATTTT. Translating gives CASSILSGKVTDTQYF.

This clonotype came up a few times. V is TRBV7-2 and J is TRBJ2-3; TRBD2 matches 11 bases. V dropped 0 bases and J dropped 4; count of bases not matched to a gene: 9. There are 18 residues in the CDR3. Germline CDR1 SGHTA, CDR2 FQGNSA. The DNA of the CDR3 is TGTGCCAGCAGCTTAGCAAGCCTAGCGGGAGGCCCCTCAGATACGCAGTATTTT. This codes for CASSLASLAGGPSDTQYF.

The sample holds a few counts of this clonotype. The chain is built from TRBV3-1 and TRBJ1-2; 9 bases fit TRBD1. V shed 0 bases and J 6 bases; nucleotides not matched to a gene: 5. The CDR3 sequence is 15 residues long. Germline V gene lookup returns CDR1 LGHDT and CDR2 YNNKEL (reference sequence). CDR3 DNA sequence: TGTGCCAGCAGCCAAGAAGGGACAGGGCGAAATGGCTACACCTTC. Its translation: CASSQEGTGRNGYTF.

The V and J genes are TRBV4-1 and TRBJ2-1; D not certain. The germline V gene has CDR1 MGHRA and CDR2 YSYEKL. CDR3 length: 15 residues. The V end lost 1 base, the J end lost 15 bases, and 22 bases lay between the germline ends. DNA of the CDR3: TGCGCCAGCAGCCAAGGGTTGGGTCGACTGGGCCTACGGTTCTTC. Translated, it gives CASSQGLGRLGLRFF.

The chain links TRBV27 to TRBJ1-5, with D possibly being TRBD1 (6 bases). The CDR3 has 15 amino acids. The germline V gene encodes CDR1 MNHEY and CDR2 SMNVEV (reference sequence). V dropped 7 bases and J dropped 0 bases, with 13 bases sitting between them. This CDR3 is CASTPAGHSNQPQHF. In DNA form, the CDR3 reads TGTGCCAGCACTCCTGCGGGACATAGCAATCAGCCCCAGCATTTT.

The V and J genes are TRBV20-1 and TRBJ2-3; TRBD2 might be the D (6 bases). Trimming cost V 6 bases and J 5 bases, with 18 bases left between them. Germline loops: CDR1 DFQATT, CDR2 SNEGSKA (reference sequence). The length of the CDR3 is 14 residues. The CDR3: CSASSRRAGDTQYF. The CDR3 DNA reads TGCAGTGCCTCTAGCAGGAGGGCGGGAGATACGCAGTATTTT.

The chain recombines TRBV9 with TRBJ2-5; D uncertain. This CDR3 region has 14 residues. The V end was cut by 0 bases, the J end by 11 bases, with 17 bases between. The germline CDR1 and CDR2 sequences are SGDLS and YYNGEE. As DNA, the CDR3 is TGTGCCAGCAGCGTAGGGGCAGGCTACAATGAGCAGTACTTC. Translation: CASSVGAGYNEQYF.

This clonotype occurred a few times. CDR3 residues: CASSRQRDYPYNEQFF. For the CDR3, the DNA is TGTGCCAGCAGTCGTCAGCGGGACTACCCCTACAATGAGCAGTTCTTC. The rearrangement links TRBV6-5 to TRBJ2-1, with TRBD2 matching over 7 bases. The germline CDR1 and CDR2 sequences are MNHEY and SVGAGI. This CDR3 is 16 amino acids long. J lost 2 bases, V lost 5 bases, and 9 bases had no gene match.

V usage is TRBV7-2 and J usage is TRBJ2-3; TRBD2 might be the D (6 bases). The CDR3 runs 13 residues. The V end lost 7 bases, the J end lost 2 bases, and 10 bases lay between the germline ends. CDR1 SGHTA and CDR2 FQGNSA come from the germline V gene. The CDR3 DNA reads TGTGCCAGCATCGGGACTTTCACAGATACGCAGTATTTT. The encoded protein is CASIGTFTDTQYF.

This clonotype was picked up a small number of times. The chain is built from TRBV20-1 and TRBJ1-2; D unclear. The CDR3 totals 13 residues. CDR1 and CDR2 (germline): DFQATT, SNEGSKA (reference sequence). The V end lost 4 bases, the J end lost 4 bases, and 13 bases lay between the germline ends. The CDR3 coding sequence is TGCAGTGCTATCAGAACACCCATCTATGGCTACACCTTC. Translating gives CSAIRTPIYGYTF.

This clonotype was found a few times. This chain links TRBV12-3 or TRBV12-4 with TRBJ2-1; TRBD1 agrees at 8 bases. Germline trimming cut 5 bases from V and 6 bases from J; bases unmatched to any gene: 9. CDR3 length: 15 amino acids. The DNA for the CDR3 is TGTGCCAGCAGTGCCCAGGGGGCAATCGGCAATGAGCAGTTCTTC. This translates into CASSAQGAIGNEQFF.

This clonotype was recorded many times. The gene calls are TRBV6-5 and TRBJ2-7; possibly TRBD1 or TRBD2 for D (5 bases each). CDR1 is MNHEY, CDR2 SVGAGI, per germline. Trimming removed 0 bases from V and 2 bases from J, with 11 bases in between. The CDR3 is 15 residues long. The DNA of the CDR3 is TGTGCCAGCAGTTACTCGAGGGACCGAACCTACGAGCAGTACTTC. It encodes CASSYSRDRTYEQYF.

The J gene is TRBJ2-1, the V gene TRBV29-1; 8 nucleotides line up with TRBD2. J lost 5 bases, V lost 4 bases, and 7 bases had no gene match. Germline-derived CDR1 and CDR2 are SQVTM and ANQGSEA. The CDR3 sequence is 14 residues long. CDR3 amino acids: CSVVGGGRNNEQFF. CDR3 nucleotide sequence: TGCAGCGTTGTAGGCGGGGGGAGGAACAATGAGCAGTTCTTC.

This clonotype was seen only a few times. The gene calls are TRBV20-1 and TRBJ2-1; TRBD2 matches at 9 bases. CDR1 is DFQATT, CDR2 SNEGSKA, per germline (reference sequence). This CDR3 is built from 13 residues. Unmatched junction bases numbered 11, after V lost 3 bases and J lost 14 bases. CDR3 nucleotides: TGCAGTGCTAGCCAGACTAGCGGACACGTCGAGTTCTTC. Protein: CSASQTSGHVEFF.

The chain recombines TRBV12-3 or TRBV12-4 with TRBJ1-6; D is uncertain. The CDR3 contains 15 residues. V lost 7 bases and J 0 bases, leaving 10 bases between the germline ends. CDR3 DNA: TGTGCCAGCATGGAGGGAAGCTCCTATAATTCACCCCTCCACTTT. This translates into CASMEGSSYNSPLHF.

The gene calls are TRBV10-3 and TRBJ2-1, with a weak D call TRBD2 (5 bases). CDR1 and CDR2 from the germline V gene are ENHRY and SYGVKD. The CDR3 covers 12 residues. V was trimmed by 4 bases and J by 10 bases, leaving 11 bases between them. The CDR3 spells CAISAGGYEQFF. The CDR3 DNA follows: TGTGCCATCAGTGCTGGAGGCTACGAGCAGTTCTTC.

The CDR3 coding sequence is TGTGCCAGCAGCCCGCGGACAGGCACTAGCACAGATACGCAGTATTTT. It yields the protein CASSPRTGTSTDTQYF. The chain recombines TRBV11-2 with TRBJ2-3, with TRBD1 matching 7 bases. The ends lost 5 bases at V and 0 bases at J; junction bases unmatched: 8. The V gene's germline CDR1 is SGHAT and CDR2 FQNNGV. The CDR3 contains 16 residues.

Details on this clonotype: A much larger clone sits a single nucleotide away, making a read error possible. The rearrangement uses TRBV12-3 or TRBV12-4 and TRBJ2-7; no clear D gene. The CDR3 spans 15 residues. Deletions cut 3 bases from V and 2 bases from J, with 14 bases between. CDR3 DNA: TGTGCCAGCAGTTTGGGTAGGGCAGCCGCCTACGAGCAGTACTTC. It encodes CASSLGRAAAYEQYF.